Below are 21 T cell receptor beta chains sequenced from a single sample in a study of a mutant IDH1 vaccine in newly diagnosed glioma. Libraries were prepared by immunoSEQ multiplex PCR; TCRdb keeps only in-frame clonotypes and omits some of them. This repertoire shows around 37,000 clones, 75% to 85% found once; its top ten account for 7.5% to 9.5%. Time point denoted: baseline, week 1 (first vaccination visit). The treatment is: pre-vaccination baseline after standard-of-care therapy. The sample here was PBMCs, taken from a glioma patient treated with radiotherapy, temozolomide or both. These receptors came from a man aged 35 to 55 with glioma. Some clones in this sample may be carry-over from other donors' samples.

CDR3 DNA: TGTGCCAGCACCTCTTGGGACTCTCTTGGCGGGCAGTACTTC. This codes for CASTSWDSLGGQYF. The J gene is TRBJ2-7, the V gene TRBV7-9; D is perhaps TRBD2 (6 bases). CDR1 and CDR2 (germline): SEHNR, FQNEAQ (reference sequence). V dropped 7 bases and J dropped 9 bases, with 22 bases sitting between them. This CDR3 contains 14 residues. Based on the CDR3 plus reference TRBV7-9 and TRBJ2-7, the full variable domain is DTGVSQNPRHKITKRGQNVTFRCDPISEHNRLYWYRQTLGQGPEFLTYFQNEAQLEKSRLLSDRFSAERPKGSFSTLEIQRTEQGDSAMYLCASTSWDSLGGQYFGPGTRLTVT.

This rearrangement joins TRBV18 to TRBJ1-1, with a tentative D call TRBD1 (6 bases). CDR3 length: 14 amino acids. Trimming took off 6 bases at V and 3 bases at J, with 14 bases between the two ends. Looked up from germline, CDR1 is KGHSH and CDR2 is LQKENI. Here the CDR3 DNA reads TGTGCCAGCTCGGACTCCAGGGGAGACACTGAAGCTTTCTTT. Protein sequence: CASSDSRGDTEAFF. Using reference TRBV18 and TRBJ1-1 for the parts outside the CDR3, the full variable domain is NAGVMQNPRHLVRRRGQEARLRCSPMKGHSHVYWYRQLPEEGLKFMVYLQKENIIDESGMPKERFSAEFPKEGPSILRIQQVVRGDSAAYFCASSDSRGDTEAFFGQGTRLTVV.

The chain has TRBV5-4 and TRBJ1-4; D remains ambiguous. The V and J ends lost 0 bases and 5 bases respectively, with 5 bases between them. Per the germline V gene, CDR1 is SGHNT and CDR2 is YYREEE (reference sequence). The CDR3 spans 13 residues. CDR3 bases: TGTGCCAGCAGCTTGGGGGGAAATGAAAAACTGTTTTTT. Encoded protein: CASSLGGNEKLFF.

With regard to this clone: This sample also contains other DNA sequences that code for the same CDR3. The chain is built from TRBV30 and TRBJ1-2, with D hard to call. The V gene lost 0 bases and the J gene lost 2 bases, with 10 bases spanning the gap. The CDR3 is made up of 14 amino acids. Germline assignment: CDR1 GTSNPN and CDR2 SVGIG (reference sequence). CDR3 in amino acids: CAWSVLGRNYGYTF. The CDR3 bases are TGTGCCTGGAGTGTACTTGGCAGAAACTATGGCTACACCTTC.

This clone was seen only a few times. The chain has TRBV11-2 and TRBJ1-5; D unresolved. Germline CDR1 is SGHAT and CDR2 is FQNNGV. CDR3 length equals 13 residues. Trimming took 1 base from V and 6 from J, leaving 7 bases between them. The chain's CDR3 is CASSLGSGQPQHF. The CDR3 DNA follows: TGTGCCAGCAGCTTAGGTTCGGGTCAGCCCCAGCATTTT.

For the CDR3, the DNA is TGCGCCAGCAGCTTAGACAGGGGGCCCCACAATGAGCAGTTCTTC. It specifies CASSLDRGPHNEQFF. The genes are TRBV5-1 and TRBJ2-1; 10 nucleotides agree with TRBD1. The CDR3 has 15 amino acids. Losses at the gene ends were 2 bases for V and 5 bases for J; bases not matched to a gene: 4. Germline V gene sequence: CDR1 SGHRS, CDR2 YFSETQ.

This clone came up once. V and J are TRBV9 and TRBJ1-4; D unclear. Germline V gives CDR1 SGDLS, CDR2 YYNGEE. This CDR3 is built from 14 residues. V was pared by 0 bases and J by 4 bases, with 7 bases between. CDR3 loop: CASSVVGDNEKLFF. The CDR3 DNA reads as TGTGCCAGCAGCGTAGTAGGAGATAATGAAAAACTGTTTTTT.

This rearrangement joins TRBV7-2 to TRBJ1-2; maybe TRBD1 (6 bases). The germline V gene encodes CDR1 SGHTA and CDR2 FQGNSA. Trimming removed 3 bases from V and 4 bases from J, with 18 bases in between. The CDR3 covers 16 residues. CDR3 coding DNA: TGTGCCAGCAGCTTTACCTCCGGGACACCTGGCTATGGCTACACCTTC. As protein: CASSFTSGTPGYGYTF.

The rearrangement uses TRBV4-1 and TRBJ2-7; 7 bases are a match to TRBD1. Germline CDR1 MGHRA, CDR2 YSYEKL. V was pared by 5 bases and J by 2 bases, with 3 bases of the junction left unmatched. This CDR3 comprises 13 residues. This chain's CDR3 is CASSKQGAYEQYF. In DNA form, the CDR3 reads TGCGCCAGCAGCAAGCAGGGGGCCTACGAGCAGTACTTC.

The CDR3: CSGGGGVETQYF. The CDR3 DNA sequence: TGCAGCGGAGGGGGAGGCGTCGAGACCCAGTACTTC. The chain recombines TRBV29-1 with TRBJ2-5; TRBD1 or TRBD2 may be the D gene (6 bases each). Germline V gene data show CDR1 as SQVTM and CDR2 as ANQGSEA. This CDR3 is 12 amino acids long. V lost 7 bases and J lost 5, with 14 bases in between.

This chain joins TRBV12-5 and TRBJ2-3; 9 bases match TRBD2. Germline trimming cut 4 bases from V and 3 bases from J; bases unmatched to any gene: 8. Per the germline V gene, CDR1 is LGHNT and CDR2 is FRNRAP. This CDR3 is 16 amino acids long. In DNA form, the CDR3 reads TGTGCTAGTGGTTCGGGAGCGGGGGGATGGACAGATACGCAGTATTTT. Protein product: CASGSGAGGWTDTQYF. Combining the CDR3 with reference TRBV12-5 and TRBJ2-3 gives the whole variable domain DARVTQTPRHKVTEMGQEVTMRCQPILGHNTVFWYRQTMMQGLELLAYFRNRAPLDDSGMPKDRFSAEMPDATLATLKIQPSEPRDSAVYFCASGSGAGGWTDTQYFGPGTRLTVL.

CDR3 coding DNA: TGCGCCAGCAGCTTTGGACAGGGTGGCCCAGGCACTGAAGCTTTCTTT. Its translation is CASSFGQGGPGTEAFF. The chain couples TRBV5-1 to TRBJ1-1; 8 positions agree with TRBD1. The CDR3 has 16 residues. The germline gives CDR1 SGHRS, CDR2 YFSETQ. Losses at the gene ends were 2 bases for V and 4 bases for J; bases not matched to a gene: 10.

The chain joins TRBV14 to TRBJ2-1; 12 positions match TRBD2. In germline, CDR1 is SGHDN, CDR2 FVKESK. CDR3 length equals 19 residues. The trim removed 3 bases at V and 0 bases at J, leaving 9 bases unmatched. The CDR3 DNA follows: TGTGCCAGCAGCCAGAGACTAGCGGGGGCTTCGAGCTCCTACAATGAGCAGTTCTTC. Translating gives CASSQRLAGASSSYNEQFF.

The chain joins TRBV15 to TRBJ2-3; 8 bases agree with TRBD1. CDR3 size: 16 residues. Trimming removed 4 bases from V and 2 bases from J; junction bases left unmatched: 8. Germline V gives CDR1 LNHNV, CDR2 YYDKDF (reference sequence). CDR3 in amino acids: CATSTIRTGYTDTQYF. The CDR3 nucleotides read TGTGCCACCAGCACGATAAGGACAGGGTACACAGATACGCAGTATTTT.

This chain links TRBV11-2 with TRBJ1-1; the D is unclear. V was shortened by 0 bases and J by 1 base, with 3 bases between the two germline ends. Germline lookup yields CDR1 SGHAT and CDR2 FQNNGV. This CDR3 is built from 13 residues. For the CDR3, the DNA is TGTGCCAGCAGCTTAGACACGAACACTGAAGCTTTCTTT. Encoded protein: CASSLDTNTEAFF.

The chain has TRBV14 and TRBJ2-5; D is unresolved. The CDR3 spans 12 residues. In germline, CDR1 is SGHDN, CDR2 FVKESK. Trimming removed 1 base from V and 5 bases from J, with 5 bases in between. CDR3 DNA sequence: TGTGCCAGCAGCCAAGGACGCGAGACCCAGTACTTC. Translated, it gives CASSQGRETQYF.

The gene calls are TRBV28 and TRBJ2-2; 12 nucleotides agree with TRBD1. The CDR3 spans 16 residues. The V segment lost 6 bases and the J segment 7 bases; nucleotides outside the gene matches: 9. Germline CDR1 reads MDHEN; CDR2 reads SYDVKM. CDR3 nucleotide sequence: TGTGCCAGCAGGGAACCGGGACAGGGGGCGAACGGGGAGCTGTTTTTT. Its protein is CASREPGQGANGELFF.

This clone showed up just a few times. The CDR3 reads CASSFSTNSYEQYF. DNA for the CDR3: TGCGCCAGCAGCTTCTCCACCAACTCCTACGAGCAGTACTTC. This chain uses TRBV5-1 with TRBJ2-7; D not certain. The CDR3 contains 14 residues. The V gene's germline CDR1 is SGHRS and CDR2 YFSETQ. V shed 2 bases and J shed 0 bases, with 9 bases lying between them.

The chain combines TRBV7-9 with TRBJ1-4; D not certain. V shed 2 bases and J shed 8 bases, with 12 bases lying between them. The germline V gene encodes CDR1 SEHNR and CDR2 FQNEAQ (reference sequence). The CDR3 totals 14 residues. CDR3 loop: CASSLYTTEEKLFF. The CDR3, as DNA: TGTGCCAGCAGCTTATACACCACGGAGGAAAAACTGTTTTTT.

The chain couples TRBV19 to TRBJ1-5, with D maybe TRBD1 (6 bases). CDR3 length: 15 residues. The V end lost 2 bases, the J end lost 4 bases, and 12 bases lay between the germline ends. CDR1 and CDR2 from the germline V gene are LNHDA and SQIVND (reference sequence). The CDR3 bases are TGTGCCAGTAGTATAAACAGGGACCGGAATCAGCCCCAGCATTTT. Its protein is CASSINRDRNQPQHF.

The chain combines TRBV18 with TRBJ2-7; D assignment may be TRBD1 or TRBD2 (5 bases each). Trimming left V 8 bases short and J 6 bases short, with 20 bases between. The CDR3 is 14 residues long. The germline gives CDR1 KGHSH, CDR2 LQKENI. Written as DNA, the CDR3 is TGTGCCAGCCTCCAAATCTCCTCGGGGACCGAGCAGTACTTC. Its protein is CASLQISSGTEQYF.